The rows below give T cell receptor beta chains drawn from one sample of a study of blood T cell repertoires in COVID-19. Data came from immunoSEQ multiplex PCR; TCRdb stores just in-frame clones and leaves some out. The sample lists fewer than 350,000 clones, 89% occurring once. Sequencing was carried out using PBMCs or T cells enriched from blood (not recorded which). Every receptor here comes from a man between 60 and 75 years old who had recovered from COVID-19. The CDR3 runs from the conserved cysteine through the conserved F or W. D genes are given only for firm matches. Part of the rows lack a size; the others show once, few, many or a class for expanded clones.

j_call d_call v_call clone_size cdr3_nt cdr3_aa
TRBJ1-2 NA TRBV13 NA TGTGCCAGCAGCGCGGACACAGGCTATGGCTACACCTTC CASSADTGYGYTF
TRBJ2-7 TRBD1 TRBV28 NA TGTGCCAGCAGGCAACAGGGGACCTCCTACGAGCAGTACTTC CASRQQGTSYEQYF
TRBJ1-1 TRBD1 TRBV7-9 NA TGTGCCAGCAGCTTTATTAGGGGGCCCACTGAAGCTTTCTTT CASSFIRGPTEAFF
TRBJ2-3 TRBD2 TRBV7-9 NA TGTGCCAGCAGCCAACCTAGCGGAGGATTCGCAGATACGCAGTATTTT CASSQPSGGFADTQYF
TRBJ1-4 NA TRBV5-1 NA TGCGCCAGCAGCCCCGGGGATGGCGGAAGTGAAAAACTGTTTTTT CASSPGDGGSEKLFF
TRBJ1-5 NA TRBV7-9 NA TGTGCCAGCAGCTTAGCACTCGGTCAGCCCCAGCATTTT CASSLALGQPQHF
TRBJ2-1 NA TRBV27 NA TGTGCCAGCAGTACCAGTCGGGGCAATGAGCAGTTCTTC CASSTSRGNEQFF
TRBJ2-3 TRBD1 TRBV28 NA TGTGCCAGCAGTGCTGGACAGGGGTATTCAGATACGCAGTATTTT CASSAGQGYSDTQYF
TRBJ2-7 TRBD1 TRBV5-1 NA TGCGCCAGCAGCCGGGGACAGAACTCCTACGAGCAGTACTTC CASSRGQNSYEQYF
TRBJ2-7 TRBD1 TRBV12-3/TRBV12-4 NA TGTGCCAGCAGACGGGACAGCTCCTACGAGCAGTACTTC CASRRDSSYEQYF
TRBJ1-5 TRBD1 TRBV30 NA TGTGCCTGGAGTGTTCGGACAGGGCCCAATCAGCCCCAGCATTTT CAWSVRTGPNQPQHF
TRBJ2-2 TRBD2 TRBV6-2/TRBV6-3 NA TGTGCCAGCAGTTACTCGGAGACTAGCGGGGTAAACACCGGGGAGCTGTTTTTT CASSYSETSGVNTGELFF
TRBJ2-3 TRBD2 TRBV7-2 NA TGTGCCAGCAGCCCTGTCGGCGGGAGTACAGATACGCAGTATTTT CASSPVGGSTDTQYF
TRBJ1-1 NA TRBV29-1 NA TGCAGCGTGGGCCCCCTTGGGCGGAACACTGAAGCTTTCTTT CSVGPLGRNTEAFF
TRBJ2-2 NA TRBV5-1 NA TGCGCCAGCAGAGGAACGGGAGAGGACACCGGGGAGCTGTTTTTT CASRGTGEDTGELFF
TRBJ2-7 TRBD1 TRBV19 NA TGTGCCAGTAGCCACCCGGGACAGACCTACGAGCAGTACTTC CASSHPGQTYEQYF
TRBJ2-7 TRBD2 TRBV20-1 once TGCAGTGCTAGTCGGAGCGGGGCTAGCTACGAGCAGTACTTC CSASRSGASYEQYF
TRBJ2-7 NA TRBV23-1 once TGCGCCAGCAGTCAAAGCTCAAAACAGGGACCCGAGAAGAATCCACTAGTAAAAGAGCAGTACTTC CASSQSSKQGPEKNPLVKEQYF
TRBJ2-5 NA TRBV7-9 NA TGTGCCAGCAGCTTAAGTGGGCCAGAGACCCAGTACTTC CASSLSGPETQYF
TRBJ2-7 NA TRBV5-4 NA TGTGCCAGCAGCTTCTTAGCTTCCGAGCAGTACTTC CASSFLASEQYF
TRBJ2-5 NA TRBV18 NA TGTGCCAGCTCACCAGGGACTGTGTACCAAGAGACCCAGTACTTC CASSPGTVYQETQYF
TRBJ2-1 TRBD2 TRBV7-8 NA TGTGCCAGCAGCCTCCGGGGGGTATCCTACAATGAGCAGTTCTTC CASSLRGVSYNEQFF
TRBJ1-4 NA TRBV19 few TGTGCCAGTAGTACCCGGGGGGCAATTGAAAAACTGTTTTTT CASSTRGAIEKLFF
TRBJ2-1 NA TRBV7-9 NA TGTGCCAGCAGCCCCTTGCAGGTTTACAATGAGCAGTTCTTC CASSPLQVYNEQFF
TRBJ1-5 NA TRBV27 NA TGTGCCAGCAGTTTATGGGCGGGGGCCAATCAGCCCCAGCATTTT CASSLWAGANQPQHF
TRBJ2-5 NA TRBV6-1 NA TGTGCCAGCAGTGAACGACTCCAGTTTCAAGAGACCCAGTACTTC CASSERLQFQETQYF
TRBJ1-5 NA TRBV19 NA TGTGCCAGTGGGCCCAGAGCGCCCCAGCATTTT CASGPRAPQHF
TRBJ2-1 NA TRBV5-1 NA TGCGCCAGCACTGCGGGGCCTCTCGAGGAGCAGTTCTTC CASTAGPLEEQFF
TRBJ2-1 TRBD2 TRBV11-2 NA TGTGCCAGCAGCCCGACTAGCGGGGCTAATGGGCAGTTCTTC CASSPTSGANGQFF
TRBJ1-5 NA TRBV2 once TGTGCCAGCAGTTTTGACAGAAGCAATCAGCCCCAGCATTTT CASSFDRSNQPQHF
TRBJ1-5 TRBD1 TRBV6-6 NA TGTGCCAGCAGTAGGGACAGGTATCAGCCCCAGCATTTT CASSRDRYQPQHF
TRBJ2-3 NA TRBV10-3 NA TGTGCCATCAGTGGGAGCGGGTTGGGCACAGATACGCAGTATTTT CAISGSGLGTDTQYF
TRBJ2-1 NA TRBV6-5 once TGTGCCAGCGTTCCGGGAAAATTTAACTACAATGAGCAGTTCTTC CASVPGKFNYNEQFF
TRBJ2-3 TRBD2 TRBV5-1 NA TGCGCCAGCAGCTTGGCCAGCGGGGCTAGCACAGATACGCAGTATTTT CASSLASGASTDTQYF
TRBJ1-2 NA TRBV19 NA TGTGCCAGTACTTTCACAGGGAGTGAGGGATACTATGGCTACACCTTC CASTFTGSEGYYGYTF
TRBJ2-1 TRBD2 TRBV5-1 NA TGCGCCAGCAGCCTGGGACTAGCGACCTACAATGAGCAGTTCTTC CASSLGLATYNEQFF
TRBJ2-7 TRBD2 TRBV11-1 NA TGTGCCAGCAGCTTTAACCGGGGGGACGAGCAGTACTTC CASSFNRGDEQYF
TRBJ1-6 NA TRBV28 NA TGTGCCAGCAGTTTAGCAGGGGAAGGCGTGTCACCCCTCCACTTT CASSLAGEGVSPLHF
TRBJ1-3 TRBD1 TRBV14 NA TGTGCCAGCAGTCGGGACAGCTCTGGAAACACCATATATTTT CASSRDSSGNTIYF
TRBJ2-2 NA TRBV7-3 NA TGTGCCAGCAGTCAGGGTCCGAACACCGGGGAGCTGTTTTTT CASSQGPNTGELFF
TRBJ2-1 TRBD2 TRBV11-2 NA TGTGCCAGCAGCTTAGCGGGCGGGAGAGGTGAGCAGTTCTTC CASSLAGGRGEQFF
TRBJ1-2 NA TRBV28 once TGTGCCAGCAGTTTAAGCGGCTATGGCTACACCTTC CASSLSGYGYTF
TRBJ1-2 TRBD1 TRBV5-4 NA TGTGCCAGCAGCCCCCTCAGGGCAGGGGGAGGCTACACCTTC CASSPLRAGGGYTF